This T cell receptor beta chain derives from a study of spatial heterogeneity in lung cancer. TCRdb re-analysed the 5' RACE reads in MiXCR, keeping a single row per CDR3 protein. This repertoire shows 45,000 or so distinct CDR3 sequences, 7.5% to 9% found once; its top ten account for roughly an eighth. The time point was: sample taken at primary tumor resection. Tumor, nontumor lung or frozen PBMC supplied whole RNA that was sequenced unsorted. This clonotype was detected ten times or more. This CDR3 comprises 16 residues. The germline V gene encodes CDR1 KGHSH and CDR2 LQKENI. The V end lost 3 bases, the J end lost 6 bases, and 19 bases lay between the germline ends.

The chain uses TRBV18 and TRBJ2-3; D gene uncertain. This clonotype was obtained from a female donor with early-stage non-small cell lung cancer. Here the sequenced sample was PBMCs, taken at surgery. The CDR3 nucleotides are TGTGCCAGCTCACCGAATCCTGGAACTCAGACGGATACGCAGTATTTT. Its translation: CASSPNPGTQTDTQYF. The full variable domain, in which reference TRBV18 and TRBJ2-3 provide the parts outside the CDR3, is NAGVMQNPRHLVRRRGQEARLRCSPMKGHSHVYWYRQLPEEGLKFMVYLQKENIIDESGMPKERFSAEFPKEGPSILRIQQVVRGDSAAYFCASSPNPGTQTDTQYFGPGTRLTVL.